This T cell receptor beta chain appears in the sequencing data of a study of OX40 agonist ivuxolimab in advanced cancers. About the research overall: Every 2 weeks, patients got intravenous ivuxolimab at one of six dose levels (0.01-10 mg/kg).

Points from the study as a whole: Both blood CD4+ and CD8+ T cells showed clonal growth by week 6 at 0.1 to 3.0 mg/kg. Low normalized clonal expansion also occurred in some nonresponding patients.

Germline V gives CDR1 KGHSH, CDR2 LQKENI. The CDR3 runs 13 residues. V dropped 1 base and J dropped 14; count of bases not matched to a gene: 7. About this clone: The antigen is unknown.

The table came from immunoSEQ multiplex PCR; TCRdb's copy has only in-frame clones and leaves some out. The data show approximately 99,000 clones, 75% to 95% seen once. Systemic immunosuppression or a history of autoimmune disease excluded patients. The chain links TRBV18 to TRBJ2-1; 8 bases align to TRBD2. The origin of this receptor is an adult with an advanced solid tumor such as melanoma, head and neck, liver or kidney cancer. Material: CD4+ or CD8+ T cells sorted from blood, obtained in a trial of the OX40 agonist ivuxolimab. CDR3 sequence reads: CASSPRREGGKFF. In DNA form, the CDR3 reads TGTGCCAGCTCACCACGACGGGAGGGTGGGAAGTTCTTC. The full variable domain, with the rest looked up from reference TRBV18 and TRBJ2-1, is NAGVMQNPRHLVRRRGQEARLRCSPMKGHSHVYWYRQLPEEGLKFMVYLQKENIIDESGMPKERFSAEFPKEGPSILRIQQVVRGDSAAYFCASSPRREGGKFFGPGTRLTVL.